This T cell receptor (beta chain) emerged from a study of T cells in Graves' hyperthyroidism and ophthalmopathy. V was clipped by 3 bases and J by 4 bases, with 15 bases between them. The CDR3 spans 14 residues. In germline, CDR1 is DFQATT, CDR2 SNEGSKA (reference sequence). The CDR3 regions of TCR beta were amplified from RNA transcripts. The TCR CDR3 was amplified in a first-round RT-PCR using the HTBI primer set. TCRdb reanalysed the multiplex PCR reads using MiXCR and keeps one entry per CDR3 protein. The data hold around 700,000 distinct CDR3 sequences, with roughly a sixth observed a single time.

The receptor comes from a woman between 45 and 65 years old with Graves' hyperthyroidism that later progressed to Graves' ophthalmopathy. Material: blood. J is TRBJ1-2 and V is TRBV20-1; no clear D. The CDR3 DNA follows: TGCAGTGCTAGCTCAACATATTCTACCTATGGCTACACCTTC. Encoded protein: CSASSTYSTYGYTF.